Sequencing of this TCR beta chain was carried out in a study of blood T cell repertoires in COVID-19 (dated by TCRdb to between 2020 and 2021). In the study overall: Samples covering the acute and convalescent phases of COVID-19 were provided by collaborators in the United States, Italy and Spain. Nearly every sample came with metadata listing a de-identified subject ID, COVID-19 status, age in years and sex. The samples were drawn from two sources: the first 160 participants of the ongoing ImmuneRACE study, and 950 to 1,500 subjects contributed by 6 global collaborators. The repertoires were released in a freely available public database meant as a resource for research on the immune response to SARS-CoV-2. The material from the prospective study consisted of cDNA or gDNA derived from T cells, B-cell-depleted T cells, or PBMCs. Subjects who had been exposed to COVID-19, were actively infected with it, or had recovered from it provided the deeply sampled blood TCRbeta repertoires that made up the dataset. Where available, HLA class I and class II types were taken from metadata supplied by the sample provider and were not determined by assay-based typing.

The study at large found these results: The quantity of clinical and demographic metadata differed by source and by participant and was supplied without curation.

Note on this clone: Its antigen remains unidentified. No quality values exist for individual bases; no much larger clone is one base distant.

The collaborating institutions used their own protocols to collect whole blood in K2EDTA tubes. For TCRbeta analysis, collaborators shipped samples in one of three forms: frozen whole blood, isolated PBMCs, or DNA extracted from either of those sample types. The immunoSEQ Assay, a bias-controlled multiplex PCR, was used to amplify TCRbeta CDR3 regions from genomic DNA. The authors' pipeline ran thus. The number of nucleated cells in each sample was estimated from the amplification of reference gene primers within the assay. Sequence reads were collapsed and filtered to measure the absolute abundance of every unique TCRbeta CDR3 rearrangement. Productive Simpson clonality was computed per sample as the square root of Simpson's diversity index over productive rearrangements. TCRdb stores this immuneACCESS table with in-frame sequences only. Part of the clones is absent; in the studies checked, under half of the shortfall reflects unresolved V genes, and no reason is known for the rest. V and J calls and clone size are given by that table; D and trimming were obtained from the DNA. The sample table shows 80,000 or so clones, and 75% to 90% are seen once. The ten largest account for roughly 19% of the sample.

The CDR3 spans 24 residues, from the cysteine through the phenylalanine. Only the CDR3 DNA is retained, 72 bases long and in frame from the first base. V is clipped by 5 bases and J by 3 bases, and the sequence between their germline boundaries is 43 bases long. Based on the germline V gene, the CDR1 and CDR2 sequences are KGHDR and SFDVKD. Sequencing used peripheral blood. The chain was built from TRBV24-1 and TRBJ2-7, with the D gene call left open. This TCR derives from a human donor in a cohort sampled during active COVID-19. Read as DNA, the sequence is TGTGCCACCAGTGTCCCAACGGGTCGACGTTGGCTTCCGGGTCTGTCTCGGGTCCACTACGAGCAGTACTTC. This encodes CATSVPTGRRWLPGLSRVHYEQYF.